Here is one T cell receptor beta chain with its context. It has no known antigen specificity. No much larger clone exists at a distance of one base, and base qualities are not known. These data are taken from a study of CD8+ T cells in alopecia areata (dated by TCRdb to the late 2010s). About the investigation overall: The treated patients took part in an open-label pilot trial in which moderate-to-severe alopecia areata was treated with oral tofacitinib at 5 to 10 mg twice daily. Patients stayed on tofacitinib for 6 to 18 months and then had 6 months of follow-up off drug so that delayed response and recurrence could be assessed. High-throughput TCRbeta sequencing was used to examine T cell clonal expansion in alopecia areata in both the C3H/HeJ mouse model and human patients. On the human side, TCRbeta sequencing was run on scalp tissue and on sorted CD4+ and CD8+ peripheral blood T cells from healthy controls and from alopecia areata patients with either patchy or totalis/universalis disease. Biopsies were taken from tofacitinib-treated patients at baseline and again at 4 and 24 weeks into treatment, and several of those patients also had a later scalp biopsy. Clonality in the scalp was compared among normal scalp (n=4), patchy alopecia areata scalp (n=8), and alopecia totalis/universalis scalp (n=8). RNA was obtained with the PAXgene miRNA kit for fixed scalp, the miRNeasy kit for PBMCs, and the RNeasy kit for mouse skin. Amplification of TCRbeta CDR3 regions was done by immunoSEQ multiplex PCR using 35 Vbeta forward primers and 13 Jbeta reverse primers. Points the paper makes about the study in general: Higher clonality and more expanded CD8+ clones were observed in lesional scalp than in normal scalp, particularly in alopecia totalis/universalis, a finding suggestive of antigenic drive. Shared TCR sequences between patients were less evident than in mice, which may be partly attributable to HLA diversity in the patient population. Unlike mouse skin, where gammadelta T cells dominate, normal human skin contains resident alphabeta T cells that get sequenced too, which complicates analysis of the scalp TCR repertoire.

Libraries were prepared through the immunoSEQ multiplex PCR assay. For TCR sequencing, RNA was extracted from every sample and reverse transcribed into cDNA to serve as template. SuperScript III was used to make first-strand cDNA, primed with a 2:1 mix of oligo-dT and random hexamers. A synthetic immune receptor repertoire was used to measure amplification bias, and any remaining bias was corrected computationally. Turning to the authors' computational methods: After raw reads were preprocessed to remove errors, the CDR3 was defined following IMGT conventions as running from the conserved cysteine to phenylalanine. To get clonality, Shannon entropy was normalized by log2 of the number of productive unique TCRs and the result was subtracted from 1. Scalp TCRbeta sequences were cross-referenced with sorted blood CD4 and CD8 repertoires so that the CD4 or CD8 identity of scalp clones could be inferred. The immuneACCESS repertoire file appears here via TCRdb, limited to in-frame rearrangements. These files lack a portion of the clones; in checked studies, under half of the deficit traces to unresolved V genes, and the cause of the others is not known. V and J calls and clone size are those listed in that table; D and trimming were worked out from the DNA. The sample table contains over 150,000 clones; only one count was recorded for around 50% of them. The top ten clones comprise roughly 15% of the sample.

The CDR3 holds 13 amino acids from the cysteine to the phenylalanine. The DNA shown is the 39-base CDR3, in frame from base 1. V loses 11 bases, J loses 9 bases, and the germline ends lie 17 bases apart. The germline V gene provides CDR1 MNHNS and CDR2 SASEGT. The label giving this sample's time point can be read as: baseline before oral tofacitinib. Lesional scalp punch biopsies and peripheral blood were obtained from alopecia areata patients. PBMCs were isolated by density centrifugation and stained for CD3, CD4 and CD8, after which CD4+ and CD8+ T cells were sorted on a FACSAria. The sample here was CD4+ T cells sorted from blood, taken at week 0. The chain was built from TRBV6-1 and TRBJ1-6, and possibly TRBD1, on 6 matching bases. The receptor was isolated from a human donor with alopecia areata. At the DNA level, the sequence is TGTGCCGCGACCGGAGGGGGTCGTTCACCCCTCCACTTT. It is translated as CAATGGGRSPLHF.